These 25 T cell receptor beta chains share one sample of origin, sequenced in a study of persistence of HIV-infected CD4 T cells. Cells were stimulated with CMV-infected fibroblast lysates at 10 ug/mL. Sorted nonresponding memory CD4+ T cells were CD40L-negative, CD69-negative, CD45RO-high. Which antigens these TCRs recognize remains unknown. The libraries were made with immunoSEQ version 4 in survey mode. TCRdb keeps only in-frame clones here, not all; method: immunoSEQ multiplex PCR. The repertoire holds roughly 34,000 clones, with roughly 82% as singletons. The material was CD4+ T cells sorted from PBMCs after roughly 17-hour stimulation, obtained from a patient who received antiretroviral therapy. These receptors all come from an adult woman with HIV who was CMV-seropositive.

The chain joins TRBV25-1 to TRBJ1-1; D is unresolved. Looked up from germline, CDR1 is MGHDK and CDR2 is SYGVNS. V lost 1 base and J lost 5, with 8 bases in between. The CDR3 totals 13 residues. In DNA form, the CDR3 reads TGTGCCAGCAGTGAATCGGCGATTACTGAAGCTTTCTTT. This codes for CASSESAITEAFF.

This chain joins TRBV12-3 or TRBV12-4 and TRBJ2-1; D is unresolved. The length of the CDR3 is 13 residues. The V gene lost 8 bases and the J gene lost 2 bases, with 10 bases spanning the gap. The CDR3 coding sequence is TGTGCCAGCTCGGTTGGGGCCTACAATGAGCAGTTCTTC. It yields the protein CASSVGAYNEQFF.

The rearrangement joins TRBV20-1 to TRBJ1-1; D unresolved. The CDR3 extends over 11 amino acids. Germline V CDR1 and CDR2: DFQATT, SNEGSKA (reference sequence). V was trimmed by 5 bases and J by 8 bases, leaving 12 bases between them. CDR3 residues: CSALDGREAFF. For the CDR3, the DNA is TGCAGTGCTCTGGATGGACGGGAAGCTTTCTTT.

This sequence joins TRBV7-2 and TRBJ2-7; 10 bases are shared with TRBD1. In germline, CDR1 is SGHTA, CDR2 FQGNSA. There are 14 residues in the CDR3. With 3 bases clipped from V and 3 bases from J, the junction kept 2 bases outside the gene matches. The chain's CDR3 is CASSFGTGVYEQYF. CDR3 in DNA: TGTGCCAGCAGCTTCGGGACAGGGGTCTACGAGCAGTACTTC.

The chain carries TRBV11-3 and TRBJ2-5; D might be TRBD2 (5 bases). Looked up from germline, CDR1 is SGHNT and CDR2 is YENEEA. V shed 1 base and J shed 1 base, with 10 bases lying between them. The CDR3 is 15 amino acids. The CDR3 sequence: CASSLGLAAQETQYF. The CDR3 DNA reads as TGTGCCAGCAGCTTAGGGCTAGCAGCCCAAGAGACCCAGTACTTC.

The chain couples TRBV5-1 to TRBJ1-5, with D perhaps TRBD1 (5 bases). This CDR3 has 16 amino acids. V dropped 6 bases and J dropped 4 bases, with 20 bases sitting between them. The germline V gene encodes CDR1 SGHRS and CDR2 YFSETQ. The CDR3 region is CASIRPTGAQNQPQHF. The DNA of the CDR3 is TGCGCCAGCATCAGACCAACCGGGGCCCAAAATCAGCCCCAGCATTTT.

The chain uses TRBV19 and TRBJ2-7; maybe TRBD1 (5 bases). Trimming took 3 bases from V and 0 from J, leaving 12 bases between them. There are 15 residues in the CDR3. CDR1 is LNHDA and CDR2 is SQIVND in the germline V gene (reference sequence). The CDR3 DNA is TGTGCCAGTAGTATTGGACACTCTCGCTCCTACGAGCAGTACTTC. Translated, it gives CASSIGHSRSYEQYF.

This clone was found a few times. This chain connects TRBV5-1 to TRBJ2-3, with D possibly matching TRBD1 (5 bases). The CDR3 spans 16 residues. The V and J ends lost 4 bases and 0 bases respectively, with 15 bases between them. Looked up from germline, CDR1 is SGHRS and CDR2 is YFSETQ. CDR3 DNA: TGCGCCAGCAGCCCCAATGCAGGGAAAAGCACAGATACGCAGTATTTT. As protein: CASSPNAGKSTDTQYF.

The chain recombines TRBV14 with TRBJ2-2, with 9 bases identical to TRBD2. The junction had 5 bases not matched to a gene; V was cut back by 4 bases and J by 5 bases. CDR3 length: 15 amino acids. Germline-derived CDR1 and CDR2 are SGHDN and FVKESK. The chain's CDR3 is CASSPSGGHTGELFF. CDR3 sequence (DNA): TGTGCCAGCAGCCCAAGCGGGGGGCATACCGGGGAGCTGTTTTTT.

The CDR3 DNA is TGTGCCAGTGCGGCCCGGTCGGGGCGGGCTCAGTACTTC. Amino acid sequence: CASAARSGRAQYF. J is TRBJ2-5 and V is TRBV19, with D perhaps TRBD1 or TRBD2 (5 bases each). Trimming cost V 8 bases and J 11 bases, with 21 bases left between them. Germline V gives CDR1 LNHDA, CDR2 SQIVND (reference sequence). The CDR3 loop spans 13 amino acids.

The chain uses TRBV7-6 and TRBJ1-2; 7 positions agree with TRBD1. Germline loops: CDR1 SGHVS, CDR2 FNYEAQ. Germline trimming cut 2 bases from V and 3 bases from J; bases unmatched to any gene: 6. The CDR3 is 15 amino acids. The chain's CDR3 is CASSLRDRNYYGYTF. The CDR3 DNA follows: TGTGCCAGCAGCTTAAGGGACAGAAATTACTATGGCTACACCTTC.

This clone was seen more than once but under ten times. The chain recombines TRBV6-4 with TRBJ1-1, with D perhaps TRBD1 (6 bases). The V and J ends lost 7 bases and 0 bases respectively, with 15 bases between them. This CDR3 is 15 amino acids long. From germline, CDR1 is MRHNA and CDR2 SNTAGT. In DNA form, the CDR3 reads TGTGCCAGCAAACGAGAGGACAGCCTGAACACTGAAGCTTTCTTT. Protein product: CASKREDSLNTEAFF.

The rearrangement uses TRBV18 and TRBJ1-6; D uncertain. V was pared by 3 bases and J by 10 bases, with 13 bases between. Germline V gene sequence: CDR1 KGHSH, CDR2 LQKENI. The CDR3 totals 14 residues. The CDR3 region has the DNA TGTGCCAGCTCACCTAACCCCTCCCCATCACCCCTCCACTTT. Residues: CASSPNPSPSPLHF.

The V and J genes are TRBV29-1 and TRBJ2-1; TRBD2 matches at 13 bases. The CDR3 is made up of 17 amino acids. Per the germline V gene, CDR1 is SQVTM and CDR2 is ANQGSEA. V trimming: 1 base; J trimming: 5 bases; junction bases outside the gene matches: 8. Here the CDR3 reads CSVEVLTSGGTNNEQFF. The CDR3 nucleotides read TGCAGCGTTGAAGTCTTGACTAGCGGGGGGACCAACAATGAGCAGTTCTTC.

The chain recombines TRBV30 with TRBJ1-1; D call uncertain. The V and J ends lost 1 base and 0 bases respectively, with 12 bases between them. From germline, CDR1 is GTSNPN and CDR2 SVGIG (reference sequence). The CDR3 has 15 amino acids. CDR3 nucleotide sequence: TGTGCCTGGAGTGCCTTGGGGATTATGAACACTGAAGCTTTCTTT. Encoded protein: CAWSALGIMNTEAFF.

This chain links TRBV9 with TRBJ1-3; D is perhaps TRBD1 (5 bases). Germline CDR1 is SGDLS and CDR2 is YYNGEE. The V gene lost 0 bases and the J gene lost 1 base, with 8 bases spanning the gap. CDR3 length: 15 residues. The CDR3 DNA follows: TGTGCCAGCAGCGTAGGGTGGGGGTCTGGAAACACCATATATTTT. Residues: CASSVGWGSGNTIYF.

The V call is TRBV28, the J call TRBJ1-1; D ambiguous. V lost 6 bases to trimming and J lost 0 bases, with 14 bases between them. The CDR3 runs 15 residues. Germline CDR1 reads MDHEN; CDR2 reads SYDVKM. In nucleotides, the CDR3 is TGTGCCAGCAGCCTTCCTCAGAAACTGAACACTGAAGCTTTCTTT. Protein product: CASSLPQKLNTEAFF.

This clone has more than one count but fewer than ten. The rearrangement joins TRBV19 to TRBJ2-7; TRBD1 matches at 8 bases. V lost 5 bases and J lost 5; bases outside the gene matches: 2. This CDR3 region has 12 residues. CDR1 LNHDA and CDR2 SQIVND come from the germline V gene (reference sequence). DNA of the CDR3: TGTGCCAGTAGTGTGACAGGGGACGAGCAGTACTTC. It yields the protein CASSVTGDEQYF.

The V and J genes are TRBV5-5 and TRBJ2-7, with 7 bases aligning to TRBD1. The CDR3 is 16 amino acids. Germline values: CDR1 SGHKS, CDR2 YYEKEE (reference sequence). V lost 4 bases to trimming and J lost 3 bases; unmatched junction nucleotides: 13. DNA for the CDR3: TGTGCCAGCAGCCGCGACCCGGACAGGTTCGTCTACGAGCAGTACTTC. Translated: CASSRDPDRFVYEQYF. Full variable domain (remainder filled in from reference TRBV5-5 and TRBJ2-7): DAGVTQSPTHLIKTRGQQVTLRCSPISGHKSVSWYQQVLGQGPQFIFQYYEKEERGRGNFPDRFSARQFPNYSSELNVNALLLGDSALYLCASSRDPDRFVYEQYFGPGTRLTVT.

This chain links TRBV7-9 with TRBJ1-5; a possible D gene is TRBD1 (5 bases). The germline CDR1 and CDR2 sequences are SEHNR and FQNEAQ (reference sequence). This CDR3 region has 13 residues. Trimming stripped 4 bases from V and 4 bases from J, with 8 bases between. The CDR3, as DNA: TGTGCCAGCAGCTCCCAGGGAAATCAGCCCCAGCATTTT. This translates into CASSSQGNQPQHF. Complete variable domain (other parts from reference TRBV7-9 and TRBJ1-5): DTGVSQNPRHKITKRGQNVTFRCDPISEHNRLYWYRQTLGQGPEFLTYFQNEAQLEKSRLLSDRFSAERPKGSFSTLEIQRTEQGDSAMYLCASSSQGNQPQHFGDGTRLSIL.

The V and J genes are TRBV7-3 and TRBJ2-3; 11 bases match TRBD2. With 4 bases clipped from V and 3 bases from J, the junction kept 3 bases outside the gene matches. The CDR3 covers 15 residues. Germline lookup yields CDR1 SGHTA and CDR2 FQGTGA. CDR3 sequence reads: CASSSIAGGTDTQYF. In DNA form, the CDR3 reads TGTGCCAGCAGCTCCATAGCGGGGGGGACAGATACGCAGTATTTT. Together with reference TRBV7-3 and TRBJ2-3, the CDR3 gives the full variable domain: GAGVSQTPSNKVTEKGKYVELRCDPISGHTALYWYRQSLGQGPEFLIYFQGTGAADDSGLPNDRFFAVRPEGSVSTLKIQRTERGDSAVYLCASSSIAGGTDTQYFGPGTRLTVL.

This chain joins TRBV7-2 and TRBJ1-2, with TRBD1 matching over 9 bases. CDR1 SGHTA and CDR2 FQGNSA come from the germline V gene. Trimming took 5 bases from V and 6 from J; bases not matched to a gene: 7. The CDR3 length is 14 residues. Here the CDR3 reads CASSPTGGVDGYTF. The CDR3 DNA reads as TGTGCCAGCAGCCCAACAGGGGGCGTCGATGGCTACACCTTC.

The chain couples TRBV18 to TRBJ2-2, with D possibly matching TRBD1 (6 bases). V lost 6 bases and J lost 6, with 11 bases in between. The length of the CDR3 is 13 residues. Germline V gene sequence: CDR1 KGHSH, CDR2 LQKENI. CDR3 in amino acids: CASSPGEAGELFF. The CDR3 region has the DNA TGTGCCAGCTCCCCAGGGGAAGCCGGGGAGCTGTTTTTT.

This clone was seen only a few times. The chain links TRBV2 to TRBJ2-3; the D gene is possibly TRBD1 (6 bases). Germline V gene sequence: CDR1 SNHLY, CDR2 FYNNEI. V was cut by 5 bases and J by 0 bases, with 18 bases left in between. The length of the CDR3 is 17 residues. The CDR3: CASSLQIRDTSTDTQYF. Written as DNA, the CDR3 is TGTGCCAGCAGTTTACAAATCCGGGACACTAGCACAGATACGCAGTATTTT.

J is TRBJ1-2 and V is TRBV2, with D uncertain. This CDR3 is built from 12 residues. The V and J ends lost 6 bases and 4 bases respectively, with 9 bases between them. CDR1 and CDR2 (germline): SNHLY, FYNNEI. The CDR3: CASRLGSYGYTF. The DNA of the CDR3 is TGTGCCAGCAGACTGGGGAGCTATGGCTACACCTTC.